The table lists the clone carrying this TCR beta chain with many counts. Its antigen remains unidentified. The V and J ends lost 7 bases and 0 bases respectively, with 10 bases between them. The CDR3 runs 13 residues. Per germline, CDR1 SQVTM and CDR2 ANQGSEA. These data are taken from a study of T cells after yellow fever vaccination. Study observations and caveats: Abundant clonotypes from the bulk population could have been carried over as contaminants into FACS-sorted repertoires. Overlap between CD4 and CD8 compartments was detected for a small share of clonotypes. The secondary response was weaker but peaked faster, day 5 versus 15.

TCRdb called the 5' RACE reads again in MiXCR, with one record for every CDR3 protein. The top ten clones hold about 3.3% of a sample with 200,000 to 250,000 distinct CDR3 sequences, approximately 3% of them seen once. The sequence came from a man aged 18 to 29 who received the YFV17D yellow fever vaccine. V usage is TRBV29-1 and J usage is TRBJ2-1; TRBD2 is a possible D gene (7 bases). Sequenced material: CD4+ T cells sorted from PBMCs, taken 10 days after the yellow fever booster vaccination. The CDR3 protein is CSGGGASYNEQFF. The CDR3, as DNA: TGCAGCGGTGGGGGGGCCTCCTACAATGAGCAGTTCTTC.